The clone carrying this TCR beta chain appeared a single time. The antigen is not known. Sequencing was at survey level. TCRdb's copy holds only in-frame clones and misses some; the assay was immunoSEQ multiplex PCR. The sample consists of some 45,000 clones, just over 85% of them appearing once. Control samples were healthy donors' buffy coats. J gave up 5 bases and V 1 base, and 5 bases lay outside the gene matches. CDR3 length equals 15 residues. The germline gives CDR1 LGHNA, CDR2 YNFKEQ. These data are taken from a study of STAT5B mutations in CD4+ large granular lymphocyte leukemia. The study, taken as a whole, reports: Top patient clones used TRBV06 genes more often: 8/27 versus 2/35 in controls. Higher CD4+ than CD8+ T-LGLL clonality might reflect small sample size.

This receptor was taken from a human donor in good health. Sequences were obtained from CD4+ T cells from blood buffy coats. V is TRBV4-2 and J is TRBJ2-1; 7 bases fit TRBD2. CDR3 protein: CASSQGLAANNEQFF. The CDR3 nucleotides read TGTGCCAGCAGCCAAGGGCTAGCGGCCAACAATGAGCAGTTCTTC.